This T cell receptor (beta chain) was profiled in a study of shared clonotypes between healthy human individuals (dated by TCRdb to 2020 to 2022). For the study in its entirety: The cohort included a few men and a couple of women between 18 and 49 years of age. For each donor, three plates each were used for CD4 naive and CD4 memory, two plates were used for CD8 naive, and one plate was used for CD8 memory. Different laboratories and diverse techniques were used to prepare libraries and sequence TCR repertoires, to increase sequencing depth and limit assay-specific biases. Between about 0.85 and 8.9 billion PBMCs per donor were obtained by leukapheresis. Blood TCR repertoires of roughly 5 healthy adults were deeply sequenced to estimate repertoire size and the extent of clonotype sharing between individuals.

The donors were healthy, HIV-negative adults who had no recently reported acute infections or vaccinations. Every donor was a Caucasian adult residing in Nashville, Tennessee, USA. Magnetic negative selection was used to enrich CD4+ T cells, after which naive cells were positively selected on CD45RA and the negative fraction became the memory subset. Blood was collected by leukapheresis, and PBMCs were isolated by Ficoll-Histopaque density gradient centrifugation and then cryopreserved in liquid nitrogen vapor phase. Purity and quantity of every magnetically sorted T cell population were checked by analytical flow cytometry. Genomic DNA was isolated from every sorted fraction and measured by UV absorbance on a Nanodrop 2000c. General study outcomes and caveats: Because the study included a small number of donors, the genetic and exposure-history diversity represented was limited. Naive subsets generally had larger estimated clonotype richness than memory subsets did. Sampling was restricted to blood, and TCR repertoires in tissues likely differ from the TCR repertoires found in blood. Incomplete sequencing was indicated by rarefaction of sorted-subset datasets, despite the large sequencing depth. Higher generation probabilities were observed for clonotypes shared by all four sorted-subset donors than for non-shared clonotypes. Pairwise subsampling indicated that sequencing depth was expected to affect the degree of clonotype sharing among donors. When four donors were compared, the shared fraction of clonotypes was around 5.1% for naive CD4, around 4% for naive CD8, 2.3% for memory CD4, and 0.4% for memory CD8.

Concerning this clone: Its recognized antigen is unknown. No base-level quality is on record; no much larger clone is a single base apart.

V is reduced by 3 bases and J by 5 bases, leaving a spacing of 13 bases between them. Based on the germline V gene, the CDR1 and CDR2 sequences are SNHLY and FYNNEI. The CDR3, from cysteine to phenylalanine, totals 14 residues. Only the CDR3 DNA is retained, 42 bases long and in frame from the first base. Using the deep immunoSEQ assay, TCR CDR3 regions were amplified from genomic DNA by multiplex PCR. Extracted genomic DNA from each cell subset was distributed evenly across all wells of several immunoSEQ 96-well plates, and each plate was treated as a replicate. For sorted subsets, about 210 ng of genomic DNA, equivalent to around 30,000 T cell genomes, went into each replicate PCR. The purified libraries were quantified using a Qubit 3.0 fluorometer, sized with a Bioanalyzer 2100, and then quantified again using the KAPA Library Quantification kit. Each immunoSEQ 96-well plate was sequenced on its own single-read 150-cycle Illumina NextSeq 550 flow cell. The authors' analysis ran thus. Because the immunoSEQ output included only junctional sequences and no quality scores, the filtering could not be the same as the filtering used for full-length reads. Sequences were annotated with PyIR, a Python wrapper for IgBLAST v1.9, and V/J genes and CDR3 were assigned using IMGT germline references. Reads were filtered out if the reads had weak V/J assignments (E-value above 1e-6), no CDR3, stop codons, out-of-frame junctions, or ambiguous translated residues. A V3J clonotype was defined by an identical inferred V gene, J gene, and CDR3 amino acid sequence. Percentage overlap between repertoires was calculated by dividing the number of shared unique clonotypes by the size of the smaller repertoire. Richness of each repertoire was evaluated using RTK rarefaction, the Chao1 estimator, and Recon v2.1 estimates of unobserved clonotypes. Generation probabilities were computed with OLGA for all TCRbeta clonotypes obtained by the gDNA method from several donors. Not all clones reach the TCRdb copy of this immuneACCESS table, which keeps in-frame sequences only. Checked studies attribute under half of the gap to unresolved V genes and leave the rest unexplained. Clone size and V and J calls were adopted from that table, with D and trimming inferred from the DNA. The sample profile shows 2 million to 2.5 million clones; about 92% of them were found once. The ten largest account for 0.39% of the sample.

The sample consisted of naive CD4+ T cells from PBMCs. In the paper's terms, the cell subset or site label means: CD45RA+ positively selected. The rearrangement combines TRBV2 with TRBJ2-5; the D gene is possibly TRBD2, with 5 bases matching. The receptor comes from a man aged 18 to 29 in good health. Some clones in this sample may be carry-over from other donors' samples. The DNA sequence is as follows: TGTGCCAGCAGTGAGAGTCAGACGGGGGAGACCCAGTACTTC. The resulting protein is CASSESQTGETQYF. Reference TRBV2 and TRBJ2-5 genes cover what lies past the CDR3, so the full variable domain is EPEVTQTPSHQVTQMGQEVILRCVPISNHLYFYWYRQILGQKVEFLVSFYNNEISEKSEIFDDQFSVERPDGSNFTLKIRSTKLEDSAMYFCASSESQTGETQYFGPGTRLLVL.